This T cell receptor beta chain was retrieved from a study of T cell repertoires in cytomegalovirus infection. At the level of the study: It can be stated that public TCR beta signatures indicated CMV infection as well as a matching HLA type. Notes on the study in general: Clonotypes of TCR beta that were HLA-C-restricted and CMV-specific dominated the ex vivo response.

Germline lookup yields CDR1 SGHTA and CDR2 FQGNSA. The length of the CDR3 is 15 residues. Losses at the gene ends were 0 bases for V and 3 bases for J; bases not matched to a gene: 2. This clonotype has only a few counts. What it recognizes is unknown. TCRdb independently ran MiXCR on the reads; one entry per CDR3 protein. The sample includes around 55,000 distinct CDR3 sequences, around a fifth of them seen just once. The receptor was derived from a human donor in good health (CMV status not recorded). Some clones in this sample may be carry-over from other donors' samples. This rearrangement joins TRBV7-2 to TRBJ2-1, with TRBD1 matching 7 bases. Sequenced material: CD8+ T cells from cultured PBMCs, taken from culture after CMV antigen stimulation. The CDR3 loop reads CASSLAQGIYNEQFF. CDR3 bases: TGTGCCAGCAGCTTAGCACAGGGGATCTACAATGAGCAGTTCTTC.